This T cell receptor beta chain was sequenced in a study of CD8+CD57+ T cells in acquired aplastic anemia. Study results and caveats: Patients had around 28 CD8+ CDR3 sequences in common with controls (the shared set).

In regard to this clonotype: The antigen remains undetermined.

Profiling of TCR beta VDJ combinations and CDR3 sequences used genomic DNA as template. TCRdb used MiXCR to reprocess the reads, holding one entry per CDR3 protein. The sample lists some 140,000 distinct CDR3 sequences, less than 45% occurring once. CDR3 size: 14 residues. Germline CDR1 reads MGHDK; CDR2 reads SYGVNS. Losses at the gene ends were 2 bases for V and 8 bases for J; bases not matched to a gene: 7. What was sequenced was sorted CD4+, CD8+, or CD8+CD57+ T cells (not recorded which) from PBMCs. This TCR came from a human donor in good health, serving as a control. The V call is TRBV25-1, the J call TRBJ1-2; 8 nucleotides agree with TRBD1. CDR3 coding DNA: TGTGCCAGCAGTGAACCGGACAGGGCGGAAGGCTACACCTTC. Translation: CASSEPDRAEGYTF.